Sequencing of this T cell receptor beta chain was carried out in a study of vaccination and CD4 T cells after COVID-19. Study overall: Median time from COVID diagnosis to post-COVID sampling was over 80 days (35 to 161).

CDR3 size: 12 residues. Germline CDR1 and CDR2: DFQATT and SNEGSKA (reference sequence). With 0 bases clipped from V and 11 bases from J, the junction kept 5 bases outside the gene matches. With regard to this clonotype: Its target is unknown.

An Oncomine TCR Beta short-read assay was used to sequence the DNA from cultured CD4+ T cells. TCRdb used MiXCR to reprocess the PCR reads, holding one entry per CDR3 protein. The table lists 14,000 to 15,000 distinct CDR3 sequences, 40% to 65% of them singletons. Treatment indicated: approximately nine-day PBMC culture with coronavirus spike peptide pools or control peptides (ViraFEST assay). This chain connects TRBV20-1 to TRBJ2-3; 7 bases align to TRBD1. This clonotype was sampled from a human donor who had recovered from COVID-19. Material: CD4+ T cells from blood, cultured in vitro. The CDR3 nucleotides read TGCAGTGCTAGAGATTCGACAGGGCGGCAGTATTTT. Protein product: CSARDSTGRQYF.